This entry lists 6 T cell receptor beta chains sequenced from one sample in a study of shared clonotypes between healthy human individuals. Clones were sequenced by immunoSEQ multiplex PCR, and TCRdb holds only the in-frame ones, with some missing. The data hold fewer than 1.6 million clones, with 98% to 99% observed a single time. Sequencing used naive CD4+ T cells sorted from blood. Subset meaning: CD45RA+ positively selected. The origin of the receptors is a man aged 25-40 years in good health.

The V gene is TRBV27, the J gene TRBJ2-3; D perhaps matches TRBD2 (6 bases). CDR1 is MNHEY, CDR2 SMNVEV, per germline (reference sequence). CDR3 length equals 16 residues. Trimming stripped 7 bases from V and 2 bases from J, with 19 bases between. CDR3 sequence reads: CASTRGSGPYTDTQYF. DNA for the CDR3: TGTGCCAGCACCCGGGGTAGCGGTCCTTACACAGATACGCAGTATTTT.

This chain connects TRBV28 to TRBJ2-7; no reliable D call. V lost 6 bases to trimming and J lost 2 bases, with 14 bases between them. The germline V gene encodes CDR1 MDHEN and CDR2 SYDVKM. The CDR3 has 14 residues. CDR3 sequence: CASRPGPKTYEQYF. The DNA of the CDR3 is TGTGCCAGCAGACCAGGACCGAAGACCTACGAGCAGTACTTC. The full variable domain, rest sourced from reference TRBV28 and TRBJ2-7, is DVKVTQSSRYLVKRTGEKVFLECVQDMDHENMFWYRQDPGLGLRLIYFSYDVKMKEKGDIPEGYSVSREKKERFSLILESASTNQTSMYLCASRPGPKTYEQYFGPGTRLTVT.

The table lists this clone with a count of one. This chain uses TRBV5-4 with TRBJ2-7; D may be TRBD1 or TRBD2 (5 bases each). The CDR3 consists of 18 residues. Trimming cost V 6 bases and J 4 bases, with 29 bases left between them. The germline V gene has CDR1 SGHNT and CDR2 YYREEE (reference sequence). CDR3 bases: TGTGCCAGCAACGCCGACAGACTACAGGATCAAATGGGGTACGAGCAGTACTTC. Protein sequence: CASNADRLQDQMGYEQYF.

This clone has just one count. Other DNA sequences in this sample translate to the same CDR3. The V gene is TRBV5-1, the J gene TRBJ2-2, with D tentatively TRBD1 (5 bases). The CDR3 is 13 amino acids. CDR1 and CDR2 from the germline V gene are SGHRS and YFSETQ. Trimming stripped 5 bases from V and 4 bases from J, with 9 bases between. CDR3 nucleotide sequence: TGCGCCAGCAGTGAAGGGGTCACCGGGGAGCTGTTTTTT. Amino acid sequence: CASSEGVTGELFF.

V is TRBV6-1 and J is TRBJ1-1; no reliable D call. The CDR3 extends over 15 amino acids. Germline V CDR1 and CDR2: MNHNS, SASEGT. The V end lost 8 bases, the J end lost 1 base, and 17 bases lay between the germline ends. The CDR3 here is CASPRGDHGNTEAFF. CDR3 nucleotides: TGTGCCAGCCCCCGCGGGGATCATGGGAACACTGAAGCTTTCTTT.

This chain joins TRBV5-6 and TRBJ2-2, with 9 bases identical to TRBD2. Germline values: CDR1 SGHDT, CDR2 YYEEEE. This CDR3 spans 17 amino acids. V lost 1 base and J lost 2; bases outside the gene matches: 6. The CDR3 DNA follows: TGTGCCAGCAGCTTGTCCTGGACTAGCGTAAACACCGGGGAGCTGTTTTTT. As protein: CASSLSWTSVNTGELFF.